Listed below are T cell receptor beta chains from one sample, sequenced in a study of shared clonotypes between healthy human individuals. Only in-frame clones appear in the TCRdb table, and some are missing; sequencing was by immunoSEQ multiplex PCR. Of roughly 2.5 million clones in the sample, around 90% were seen once. Sequencing used naive CD4+ T cells sorted from blood. The receptors originated from a man between 18 and 29 years old in good health. Both conserved end residues are part of each CDR3. Each record gives: clone size, V gene, D gene, J gene, CDR3 DNA, CDR3 protein. D genes are given only for firm matches. Clone size is shown for a subset of rows, as once, few, many or a class of expanded clone.

abundance: -
v_gene: TRBV2
d_gene: -
j_gene: TRBJ2-2
CDR3nt: TGTGCCAGCAGTGTCGGACGTACGAACACCGGGGAGCTGTTTTTT
CDR3aa: CASSVGRTNTGELFF

abundance: -
v_gene: TRBV5-1
d_gene: TRBD2
j_gene: TRBJ2-2
CDR3nt: TGCGCCAGCAGCTTCTCGGGGGGGACCGGGGAGCTGTTTTTT
CDR3aa: CASSFSGGTGELFF

abundance: -
v_gene: TRBV9
d_gene: -
j_gene: TRBJ2-5
CDR3nt: TGTGCCAGCAGCGTAGATCTGGGGCGAGAGACCCAGTACTTC
CDR3aa: CASSVDLGRETQYF

abundance: once
v_gene: TRBV6-1
d_gene: -
j_gene: TRBJ2-3
CDR3nt: TGTGCCAGCAGTGAACGGCAGGGGAGGACAGATACGCAGTATTTT
CDR3aa: CASSERQGRTDTQYF

abundance: -
v_gene: TRBV11-2
d_gene: -
j_gene: TRBJ1-1
CDR3nt: TGTGCCAGCAGCCCTTTCCTCAACGGGGGTGAAGCTTTCTTT
CDR3aa: CASSPFLNGGEAFF

abundance: -
v_gene: TRBV5-4
d_gene: -
j_gene: TRBJ2-6
CDR3nt: TGTGCCAGCAGCTTGGGAGTCAACTCTGGGGCCAACGTCCTGACTTTC
CDR3aa: CASSLGVNSGANVLTF

abundance: -
v_gene: TRBV28
d_gene: -
j_gene: TRBJ2-7
CDR3nt: TGTGCCAGCACCAGACGGACAGTCAGCTCCTACGAGCAGTACTTC
CDR3aa: CASTRRTVSSYEQYF

abundance: -
v_gene: TRBV9
d_gene: -
j_gene: TRBJ1-6
CDR3nt: TGTGCCAGCAGCGTAGAAGGACAGTTAAATTCACCCCTCCACTTT
CDR3aa: CASSVEGQLNSPLHF

abundance: -
v_gene: TRBV7-9
d_gene: TRBD2
j_gene: TRBJ2-5
CDR3nt: TGTGCCAGCAGCTCCCGGACTAGCGGGGGGGAGACCCAGTACTTC
CDR3aa: CASSSRTSGGETQYF

abundance: -
v_gene: TRBV30
d_gene: TRBD1
j_gene: TRBJ2-3
CDR3nt: TGTGCCTGGAGTGTGGGACAGGTCACAGATACGCAGTATTTT
CDR3aa: CAWSVGQVTDTQYF

abundance: -
v_gene: TRBV2
d_gene: -
j_gene: TRBJ1-5
CDR3nt: TGTGCCAGCACAGGGTATTTCAATCAGCCCCAGCATTTT
CDR3aa: CASTGYFNQPQHF

abundance: -
v_gene: TRBV28
d_gene: -
j_gene: TRBJ2-3
CDR3nt: TGTGCCAGCAGCCCTCGAGGCAGGGGAAGGATAACAGATACGCAGTATTTT
CDR3aa: CASSPRGRGRITDTQYF

abundance: -
v_gene: TRBV5-1
d_gene: TRBD2
j_gene: TRBJ2-7
CDR3nt: TGCGCCAGCAGAACGGGACTAGCGGGTGGCTACGAGCAGTACTTC
CDR3aa: CASRTGLAGGYEQYF

abundance: -
v_gene: TRBV7-6
d_gene: TRBD1
j_gene: TRBJ2-7
CDR3nt: TGTGCCAGCAGCTTAGCGCTGAGGGACAGGGGCCTTTCCTACGAGCAGTACTTC
CDR3aa: CASSLALRDRGLSYEQYF

abundance: -
v_gene: TRBV6-5
d_gene: TRBD2
j_gene: TRBJ2-7
CDR3nt: TGTGCCAGCAGTTATGGGACTAGCGGGGGATCCAGGCAGTACTTC
CDR3aa: CASSYGTSGGSRQYF

abundance: -
v_gene: TRBV10-1
d_gene: -
j_gene: TRBJ1-2
CDR3nt: TGCGCCAGCAGTGAGTCTTCGGACGGCTACACCTTC
CDR3aa: CASSESSDGYTF

abundance: -
v_gene: TRBV15
d_gene: TRBD2
j_gene: TRBJ2-1
CDR3nt: TGTGCCACCAGCAGACTCGTCCCGGGACTAGCGGGGCACGCGTCCTACAATGAGCAGTTCTTC
CDR3aa: CATSRLVPGLAGHASYNEQFF

abundance: -
v_gene: TRBV28
d_gene: -
j_gene: TRBJ1-2
CDR3nt: TGTGCCAGCAGTTCCTTTCTTAGGGGTGGCTACACCTTC
CDR3aa: CASSSFLRGGYTF

abundance: -
v_gene: TRBV7-3
d_gene: -
j_gene: TRBJ2-3
CDR3nt: TGTGCCAGCAGCTTAGAGGGCAGAAGCACAGATACGCAGTATTTT
CDR3aa: CASSLEGRSTDTQYF

abundance: -
v_gene: TRBV28
d_gene: TRBD1
j_gene: TRBJ2-7
CDR3nt: TGTGCCAGCAGGGGACAGGGGGCGTACGAGCAGTACTTC
CDR3aa: CASRGQGAYEQYF

abundance: once
v_gene: TRBV2
d_gene: TRBD1
j_gene: TRBJ2-5
CDR3nt: TGTGCCAGCAGCAGGACAGGGGTTCGAGAGACCCAGTACTTC
CDR3aa: CASSRTGVRETQYF

abundance: -
v_gene: TRBV28
d_gene: -
j_gene: TRBJ1-2
CDR3nt: TGTGCCAGCAGTTTAGGAGCGGGGGCGTCACGCTATGGCTACACCTTC
CDR3aa: CASSLGAGASRYGYTF

abundance: -
v_gene: TRBV6-6
d_gene: -
j_gene: TRBJ1-6
CDR3nt: TGTGCCAGCAGGTCAGGGGCGGGGGCACCCCTCCACTTT
CDR3aa: CASRSGAGAPLHF

abundance: -
v_gene: TRBV27
d_gene: -
j_gene: TRBJ1-1
CDR3nt: TGTGCCAGCAGTTGGGCCGGGCCGGGGGTGAACACTGAAGCTTTCTTT
CDR3aa: CASSWAGPGVNTEAFF

abundance: once
v_gene: TRBV7-2
d_gene: -
j_gene: TRBJ2-7
CDR3nt: TGTGCCAGCGCGTCCAGGCAGGGACCCTACGAGCAGTACTTC
CDR3aa: CASASRQGPYEQYF

abundance: once
v_gene: TRBV4-1
d_gene: TRBD1
j_gene: TRBJ1-5
CDR3nt: TGCGCCAGCAGCCAATCTCGTTTACAGGGGCTCAATCAGCCCCAGCATTTT
CDR3aa: CASSQSRLQGLNQPQHF

abundance: -
v_gene: TRBV10-3
d_gene: -
j_gene: TRBJ2-1
CDR3nt: TGTGCCACACAGGGCAATGAGCAGTTCTTC
CDR3aa: CATQGNEQFF

abundance: few
v_gene: TRBV18
d_gene: TRBD2
j_gene: TRBJ2-7
CDR3nt: TGTGCCAGCTCACCCAGCGGGAGCGCCGAGCAGTACTTC
CDR3aa: CASSPSGSAEQYF

abundance: -
v_gene: TRBV19
d_gene: -
j_gene: TRBJ2-3
CDR3nt: TGTGCCAGTAGCCTTGGGCAGGGCCCCACAGATACGCAGTATTTT
CDR3aa: CASSLGQGPTDTQYF

abundance: -
v_gene: TRBV15
d_gene: TRBD1
j_gene: TRBJ2-7
CDR3nt: TGTGCCACCAGCAGAGTCGACAGGGGCAACGAGCAGTACTTC
CDR3aa: CATSRVDRGNEQYF

abundance: -
v_gene: TRBV6-5
d_gene: -
j_gene: TRBJ1-2
CDR3nt: TGTGCCAGCAGTTACTCAAAGACAGATGGCTACACCTTC
CDR3aa: CASSYSKTDGYTF

abundance: -
v_gene: TRBV10-2
d_gene: -
j_gene: TRBJ2-7
CDR3nt: TGCGCCAGCAGTGACGGGGTCAGATTTTTCAAAATCGAGCAGTACTTC
CDR3aa: CASSDGVRFFKIEQYF

abundance: once
v_gene: TRBV6-5
d_gene: TRBD1
j_gene: TRBJ2-3
CDR3nt: TGTGCCAGCAGTTTCCTGACAGGGGGCGATACGCAGTATTTT
CDR3aa: CASSFLTGGDTQYF

abundance: -
v_gene: TRBV30
d_gene: -
j_gene: TRBJ1-1
CDR3nt: TGTGCCTGGAGTGTAGGGGTAAGGGCTGAAGCTTTCTTT
CDR3aa: CAWSVGVRAEAFF

abundance: -
v_gene: TRBV7-9
d_gene: -
j_gene: TRBJ1-4
CDR3nt: TGTGCCAGCTCACGGGGGGGAGAAGGGGCTAATGAAAAACTGTTTTTT
CDR3aa: CASSRGGEGANEKLFF

abundance: -
v_gene: TRBV11-2
d_gene: TRBD2
j_gene: TRBJ2-1
CDR3nt: TGTGCCAGCAGCTTAGCTCTAGCGGGAGGGCCGAGGGAGCAGTTCTTC
CDR3aa: CASSLALAGGPREQFF

abundance: -
v_gene: TRBV6-1
d_gene: -
j_gene: TRBJ1-2
CDR3nt: TGTGCCAGCAGTCCCGCAGGGCCTAACTATGGCTACACCTTC
CDR3aa: CASSPAGPNYGYTF